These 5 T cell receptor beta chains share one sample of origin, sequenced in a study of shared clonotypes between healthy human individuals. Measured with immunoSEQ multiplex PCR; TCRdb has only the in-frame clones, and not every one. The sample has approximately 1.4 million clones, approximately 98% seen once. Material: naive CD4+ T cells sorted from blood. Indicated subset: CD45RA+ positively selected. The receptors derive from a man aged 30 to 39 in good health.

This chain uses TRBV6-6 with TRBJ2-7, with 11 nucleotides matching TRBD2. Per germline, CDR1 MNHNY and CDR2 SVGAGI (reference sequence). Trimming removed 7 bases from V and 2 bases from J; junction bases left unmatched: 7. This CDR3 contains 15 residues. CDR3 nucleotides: TGTGCCAGCACATTAGCGGGAGGGGGGACCTACGAGCAGTACTTC. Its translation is CASTLAGGGTYEQYF.

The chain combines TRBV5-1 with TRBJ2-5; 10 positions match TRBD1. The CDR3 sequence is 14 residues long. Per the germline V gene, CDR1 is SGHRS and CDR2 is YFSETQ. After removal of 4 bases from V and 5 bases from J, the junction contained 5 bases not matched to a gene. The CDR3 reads CASSPRDRGETQYF. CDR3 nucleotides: TGCGCCAGCAGCCCCCGGGACAGGGGCGAGACCCAGTACTTC.

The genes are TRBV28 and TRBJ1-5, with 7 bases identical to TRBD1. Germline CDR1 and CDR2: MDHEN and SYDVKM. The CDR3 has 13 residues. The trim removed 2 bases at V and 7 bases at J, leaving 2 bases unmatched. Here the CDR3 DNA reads TGTGCCAGCAGTTTACAGGGGGTCCAGCCCCAGCATTTT. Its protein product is CASSLQGVQPQHF.

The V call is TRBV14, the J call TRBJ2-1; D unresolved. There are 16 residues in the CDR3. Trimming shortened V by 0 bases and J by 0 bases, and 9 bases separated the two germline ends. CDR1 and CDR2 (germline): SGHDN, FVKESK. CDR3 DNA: TGTGCCAGCAGCCAAGATCGCGTGAGCTCCTACAATGAGCAGTTCTTC. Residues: CASSQDRVSSYNEQFF.

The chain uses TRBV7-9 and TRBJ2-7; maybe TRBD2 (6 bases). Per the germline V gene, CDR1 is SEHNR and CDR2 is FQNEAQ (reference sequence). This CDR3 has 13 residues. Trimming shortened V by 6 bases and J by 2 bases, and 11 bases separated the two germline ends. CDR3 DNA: TGTGCCAGCAGTAGGGACTCCGCCTACGAGCAGTACTTC. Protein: CASSRDSAYEQYF.